This T cell receptor (beta chain) was sequenced in a study of regulatory and conventional T cells in RAG deficiency. CDR1 MNHNS and CDR2 SASEGT come from the germline V gene. The CDR3 covers 16 residues. The V segment lost 2 bases and the J segment 3 bases; nucleotides outside the gene matches: 7. Method: immunoSEQ multiplex PCR; TCRdb's copy keeps in-frame clones and lacks some. The sample lists roughly 45,000 clones, 75% to 90% seen once, with approximately 0.51% in the top ten. The sorted conventional CD4+ T cells were CD25-low and CD127-high, with genomic DNA sequenced. On this clone itself: No antigen is known for it.

Study-wide results and caveats: Control T-cell subsets had markedly higher Shannon entropy and lower Simpson indices than RAG-deficient patients. Shorter CDR3s in all patient subsets; >80% Treg-Tconv overlap in Omenn. Omenn syndrome and CID/AS patients had 85 to 100-fold fewer unique Treg TCR beta sequences, versus approximately 9.8-fold elsewhere.

In addition, the sample was reused for a study of regulatory T cells. In that study: The PCR used 52 TRBV and 13 TRBJ primers. In patients, unique TRB V-J pairs were restricted and V/J usage skewed, especially in Tregs.

The receptor was derived from a human donor in good health. The sequenced material came from CD4+ effector T cells sorted from blood. The chain couples TRBV6-1 to TRBJ2-1, with TRBD2 matching over 7 bases. CDR3 in DNA: TGTGCCAGCAGTGAAAGGTCGGGAGGTATCTACAATGAGCAGTTCTTC. Encoded protein: CASSERSGGIYNEQFF.